The clone carrying this TCR beta chain was detected only a few times. This specimen comes from a study of blood T cells in healthy people across ages. This CDR3 spans 17 amino acids. Between the trimmed V and J ends, which lost 0 bases and 2 bases, there was a span of 17 bases. Germline assignment: CDR1 ENHRY and CDR2 SYGVKD. Those donating, healthy Caucasian individuals from Russia, were aged about 6 to 95. Then a second PCR, running roughly 7 to 11 cycles, was carried out with a sample-barcoded 5' primer and a J-beta primer mix. CDR3-containing paired-end reads numbering at least 2.5 million came from each sample. Via MiXCR, TCRdb re-called the 5' RACE reads, giving one row per CDR3 protein. There are about a million distinct CDR3 sequences in the sample; roughly half occur only once, and about 22% lies in the top ten.

J is TRBJ2-7 and V is TRBV10-3, with D tentatively TRBD1 or TRBD2 (5 bases each). Sequenced sample: blood. This clonotype was obtained from a woman aged 60-75 years in good health. The CDR3 spells CAISESVRDGPPYEQYF. The CDR3 region has the DNA TGTGCCATCAGTGAGTCCGTCCGGGACGGACCACCCTACGAGCAGTACTTC.